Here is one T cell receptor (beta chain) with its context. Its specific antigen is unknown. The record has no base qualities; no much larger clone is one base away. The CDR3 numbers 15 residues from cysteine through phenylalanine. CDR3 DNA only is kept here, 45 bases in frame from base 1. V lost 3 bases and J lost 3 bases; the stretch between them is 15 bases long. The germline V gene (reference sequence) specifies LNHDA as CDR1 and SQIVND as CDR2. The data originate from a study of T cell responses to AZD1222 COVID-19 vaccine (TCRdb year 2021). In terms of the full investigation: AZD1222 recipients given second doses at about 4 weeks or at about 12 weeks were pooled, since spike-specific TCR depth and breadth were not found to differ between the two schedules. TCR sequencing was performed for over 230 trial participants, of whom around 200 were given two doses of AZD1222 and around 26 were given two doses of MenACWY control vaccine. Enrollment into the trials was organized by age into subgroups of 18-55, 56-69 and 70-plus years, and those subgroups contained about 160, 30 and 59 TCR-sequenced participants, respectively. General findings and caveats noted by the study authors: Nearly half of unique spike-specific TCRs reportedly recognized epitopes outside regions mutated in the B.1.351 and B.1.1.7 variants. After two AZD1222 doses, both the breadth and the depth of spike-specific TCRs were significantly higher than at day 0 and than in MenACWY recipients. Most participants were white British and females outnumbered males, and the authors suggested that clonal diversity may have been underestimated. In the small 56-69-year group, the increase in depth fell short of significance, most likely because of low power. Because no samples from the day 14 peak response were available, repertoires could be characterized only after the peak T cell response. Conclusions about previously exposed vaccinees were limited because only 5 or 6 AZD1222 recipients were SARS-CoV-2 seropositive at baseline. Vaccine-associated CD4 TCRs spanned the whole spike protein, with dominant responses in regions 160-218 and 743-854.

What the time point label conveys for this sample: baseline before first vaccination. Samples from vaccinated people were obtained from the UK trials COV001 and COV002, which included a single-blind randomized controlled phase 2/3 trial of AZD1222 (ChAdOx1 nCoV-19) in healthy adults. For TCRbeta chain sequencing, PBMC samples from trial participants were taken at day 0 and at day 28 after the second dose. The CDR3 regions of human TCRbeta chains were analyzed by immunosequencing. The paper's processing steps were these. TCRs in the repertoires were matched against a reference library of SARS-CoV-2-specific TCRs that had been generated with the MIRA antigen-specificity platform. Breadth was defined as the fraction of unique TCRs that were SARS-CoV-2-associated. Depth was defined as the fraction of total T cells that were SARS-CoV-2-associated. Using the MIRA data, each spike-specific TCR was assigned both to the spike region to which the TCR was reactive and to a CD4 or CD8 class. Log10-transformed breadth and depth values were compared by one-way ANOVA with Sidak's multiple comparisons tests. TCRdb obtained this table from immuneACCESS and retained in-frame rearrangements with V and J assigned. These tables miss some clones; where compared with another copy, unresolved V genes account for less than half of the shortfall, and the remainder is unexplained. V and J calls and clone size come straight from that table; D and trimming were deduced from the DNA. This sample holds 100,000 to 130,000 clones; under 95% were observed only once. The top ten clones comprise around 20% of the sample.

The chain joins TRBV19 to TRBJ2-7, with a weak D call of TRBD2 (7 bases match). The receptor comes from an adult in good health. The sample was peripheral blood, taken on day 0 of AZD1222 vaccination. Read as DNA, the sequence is TGTGCCAGTAGTATGGGCGGGGGCGGTTTCTACGAGCAGTACTTC. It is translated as CASSMGGGGFYEQYF. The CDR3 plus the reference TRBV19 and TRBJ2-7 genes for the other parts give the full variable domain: DGGITQSPKYLFRKEGQNVTLSCEQNLNHDAMYWYRQDPGQGLRLIYYSQIVNDFQKGDIAEGYSVSREKKESFPLTVTSAQKNPTAFYLCASSMGGGGFYEQYFGPGTRLTVT.